A selection of T cell receptor beta chains follows, all from one sample in a study of regulatory T cells in long-lasting Graves disease. TCRdb redid the calling of the multiplex PCR reads with MiXCR, one entry per CDR3 protein. Here the sample spans roughly 250,000 distinct CDR3 sequences, 18% being singletons. This sample was also put to use in a study of T cells in Graves' hyperthyroidism and ophthalmopathy.

Source: peripheral blood mononuclear cells (PBMCs), taken at new diagnosis, from a patient treated with antithyroid drugs. These receptors were obtained from a woman in her twenties or thirties with Graves disease. CDR3s include the opening cysteine and the closing phenylalanine or tryptophan. The order of the fields is CDR3 DNA, CDR3 protein, D gene, V gene, clone size, J gene. The D gene is left open where the match is weak. A row's size may be missing; if present it is once, few, many or a size class.

CDR3nt: TGTGCCAGCTCACCAACCCAGGGGAACGGCGGGGAGCTGTTTTTT; CDR3aa: CASSPTQGNGGELFF; d_gene: .; v_gene: TRBV18; abundance: many; j_gene: TRBJ2-2
CDR3nt: TGTGCCAGCAGTGTTCGGGCTCTCCCGCTCCCCCCAGATACGCAGTATTTT; CDR3aa: CASSVRALPLPPDTQYF; d_gene: .; v_gene: TRBV28; abundance: .; j_gene: TRBJ2-3
CDR3nt: TGTGCCAGCAGAGTCGTGAGTGGCTACACCTTC; CDR3aa: CASRVVSGYTF; d_gene: .; v_gene: TRBV6-1; abundance: many; j_gene: TRBJ1-2
CDR3nt: TGTGCCAGCAGCTTGGCCATGGGTACAGCTCAAGAGACCCAGTACTTC; CDR3aa: CASSLAMGTAQETQYF; d_gene: .; v_gene: TRBV5-6; abundance: many; j_gene: TRBJ2-5
CDR3nt: TGCAGCGTCGCTCGGACAGGGATATACACTGAAGCTTTCTTT; CDR3aa: CSVARTGIYTEAFF; d_gene: TRBD1; v_gene: TRBV29-1; abundance: many; j_gene: TRBJ1-1
CDR3nt: TGTGCCAGCTCACCAGACAGGGGAATAGAAAACTATGGCTACACCTTC; CDR3aa: CASSPDRGIENYGYTF; d_gene: TRBD1; v_gene: TRBV18; abundance: many; j_gene: TRBJ1-2
CDR3nt: TGTGCCAGCAGACCCCTAGCGGGGGACGGGAATGAGCAGTTCTTC; CDR3aa: CASRPLAGDGNEQFF; d_gene: TRBD2; v_gene: TRBV6-1; abundance: many; j_gene: TRBJ2-1
CDR3nt: TGTGCCAGCAACGGGGTTGGTTACAATGAGCAGTTCTTC; CDR3aa: CASNGVGYNEQFF; d_gene: .; v_gene: TRBV2; abundance: many; j_gene: TRBJ2-1
CDR3nt: TGTGCCAGCACGACAGGGATAGCAGATACGCAGTATTTT; CDR3aa: CASTTGIADTQYF; d_gene: TRBD1; v_gene: TRBV6-1; abundance: .; j_gene: TRBJ2-3
CDR3nt: TGTGCCAGCAGCTCCTCGGGGACTCGCACAGATACGCAGTATTTT; CDR3aa: CASSSSGTRTDTQYF; d_gene: .; v_gene: TRBV7-9; abundance: many; j_gene: TRBJ2-3
CDR3nt: TGCAGTGCTAGAGATCCAGCTGCCTCCTACAATGAGCAGTTCTTC; CDR3aa: CSARDPAASYNEQFF; d_gene: .; v_gene: TRBV20-1; abundance: many; j_gene: TRBJ2-1
CDR3nt: TGTGCCAGCAGTCCTTCCGGGACAGCCTACGAGCAGTACTTC; CDR3aa: CASSPSGTAYEQYF; d_gene: TRBD1; v_gene: TRBV6-1; abundance: .; j_gene: TRBJ2-7
CDR3nt: TGTGCCAGCAGCCCTTTTAATTACAATGAGCAGTTCTTC; CDR3aa: CASSPFNYNEQFF; d_gene: .; v_gene: TRBV7-2; abundance: many; j_gene: TRBJ2-1
CDR3nt: TGTGCCAGCAGCTTGGACCCCAGGGGGAACACTGAAGCTTTCTTT; CDR3aa: CASSLDPRGNTEAFF; d_gene: .; v_gene: TRBV5-6; abundance: many; j_gene: TRBJ1-1
CDR3nt: TGTGCCAGCAACCAACAGGGGGGCCGCTATGGCTACACCTTC; CDR3aa: CASNQQGGRYGYTF; d_gene: TRBD1; v_gene: TRBV7-2; abundance: many; j_gene: TRBJ1-2
CDR3nt: TGTGCCAGCAGCCCCTGCGAGCAGTACTTC; CDR3aa: CASSPCEQYF; d_gene: .; v_gene: TRBV5-4; abundance: .; j_gene: TRBJ2-7
CDR3nt: TGTGCCAGCAGCCAAGATTGGCAGTACAGCACTGAAGCTTTCTTT; CDR3aa: CASSQDWQYSTEAFF; d_gene: .; v_gene: TRBV3-1; abundance: many; j_gene: TRBJ1-1
CDR3nt: TGTGCCAGCAGCTTAGTCGATTATCCTCCAGGGAATACTGAAGCTTTCTTT; CDR3aa: CASSLVDYPPGNTEAFF; d_gene: .; v_gene: TRBV11-2; abundance: many; j_gene: TRBJ1-1
CDR3nt: TGTGCCAGCAGCCCCACCGACGGCAACGGGATCTATGGCTACACCTTC; CDR3aa: CASSPTDGNGIYGYTF; d_gene: .; v_gene: TRBV7-2; abundance: many; j_gene: TRBJ1-2
CDR3nt: TGTGCCAGCAGCTTAGCTCTGGTGGGAGGCGAGCAGTACTTC; CDR3aa: CASSLALVGGEQYF; d_gene: .; v_gene: TRBV7-9; abundance: many; j_gene: TRBJ2-7
CDR3nt: TGTGCCAGCAGCCGACCGGGACAGGCATCCTACGAGCAGTACTTC; CDR3aa: CASSRPGQASYEQYF; d_gene: TRBD1; v_gene: TRBV5-1; abundance: .; j_gene: TRBJ2-7
CDR3nt: TGTGCCAGCAGCTTAGTAGCGGGGGGGCGATCAGATACGCAGTATTTT; CDR3aa: CASSLVAGGRSDTQYF; d_gene: TRBD2; v_gene: TRBV11-2; abundance: many; j_gene: TRBJ2-3
CDR3nt: TGTGCCAGCAGCTTACGGGGAGATCAGCCCCAGCATTTT; CDR3aa: CASSLRGDQPQHF; d_gene: .; v_gene: TRBV7-9; abundance: many; j_gene: TRBJ1-5
CDR3nt: TGCAGTGCTAGAGGTGGCGGGGGGGCGCGGGAGCAGTTCTTC; CDR3aa: CSARGGGGAREQFF; d_gene: TRBD2; v_gene: TRBV20-1; abundance: .; j_gene: TRBJ2-1
CDR3nt: TGTGCCACCGGGACTAGCGGGGACCAAGAGACCCAGTACTTC; CDR3aa: CATGTSGDQETQYF; d_gene: TRBD2; v_gene: TRBV6-1; abundance: many; j_gene: TRBJ2-5
CDR3nt: TGCGCCAGCAGCTTACAAGCGGGGGGGCACAATGAGCAGTTCTTC; CDR3aa: CASSLQAGGHNEQFF; d_gene: TRBD2; v_gene: TRBV5-1; abundance: many; j_gene: TRBJ2-1
CDR3nt: TGCGCCAGCAGCGGCGAGTATAGCCATCAGCCCCAGCATTTT; CDR3aa: CASSGEYSHQPQHF; d_gene: .; v_gene: TRBV4-1; abundance: .; j_gene: TRBJ1-5
CDR3nt: TGTGCCACCAGTGATTATGGTAATGAGCAGTTCTTC; CDR3aa: CATSDYGNEQFF; d_gene: .; v_gene: TRBV24-1; abundance: many; j_gene: TRBJ2-1
CDR3nt: TGTGCCAGCAGCGGGGGCCCGGGATCTAACTATGGCTACACCTTC; CDR3aa: CASSGGPGSNYGYTF; d_gene: .; v_gene: TRBV11-2; abundance: many; j_gene: TRBJ1-2
CDR3nt: TGTGCTAGCAGCTTAACTTGGACAGACACCGGGGAGCTGTTTTTT; CDR3aa: CASSLTWTDTGELFF; d_gene: .; v_gene: TRBV7-7; abundance: .; j_gene: TRBJ2-2
CDR3nt: TGTGCCAGCACCCAGTCGACGGCGGGGAATTCACCCCTCCACTTT; CDR3aa: CASTQSTAGNSPLHF; d_gene: .; v_gene: TRBV27; abundance: few; j_gene: TRBJ1-6
CDR3nt: TGCGCCAGCAGTGAACCGGGGAGTCCTCGACAGTATGGCTACACCTTC; CDR3aa: CASSEPGSPRQYGYTF; d_gene: .; v_gene: TRBV10-2; abundance: many; j_gene: TRBJ1-2
CDR3nt: TGTGCCAGTAGTACAGGGAATCAGCCCCAGCATTTT; CDR3aa: CASSTGNQPQHF; d_gene: .; v_gene: TRBV19; abundance: many; j_gene: TRBJ1-5
CDR3nt: TGTGCCAGCAGCCGCTCACGGAGAACTAACTATGGCTACACCTTC; CDR3aa: CASSRSRRTNYGYTF; d_gene: .; v_gene: TRBV7-2; abundance: many; j_gene: TRBJ1-2
CDR3nt: TGTGCCAGCCGCCTCCAGGGCGTTGAGCAGTTCTTC; CDR3aa: CASRLQGVEQFF; d_gene: .; v_gene: TRBV6-2/TRBV6-3; abundance: .; j_gene: TRBJ2-1
CDR3nt: TGTGCCAGCAGCGCTACAGGGGGAGTTGAAAAACTGTTTTTT; CDR3aa: CASSATGGVEKLFF; d_gene: TRBD1; v_gene: TRBV7-8; abundance: many; j_gene: TRBJ1-4
CDR3nt: TGTGCCAGCAGTTTCTCCCGGGGACAGGGGAACGAGCAGTACTTC; CDR3aa: CASSFSRGQGNEQYF; d_gene: TRBD1; v_gene: TRBV6-5; abundance: many; j_gene: TRBJ2-7
CDR3nt: TGTGCCAGCAGGCTTAACAGGGGGACTGAAGCTTTCTTT; CDR3aa: CASRLNRGTEAFF; d_gene: TRBD1; v_gene: TRBV6-1; abundance: many; j_gene: TRBJ1-1
CDR3nt: TGCAGTGCCTCGGGGGCCTACGAGCAGTACTTC; CDR3aa: CSASGAYEQYF; d_gene: .; v_gene: TRBV20-1; abundance: many; j_gene: TRBJ2-7
CDR3nt: TGTGCCAGCAGTGATTACGGGGGCGGCGGTGGCTACACCTTC; CDR3aa: CASSDYGGGGGYTF; d_gene: .; v_gene: TRBV25-1; abundance: few; j_gene: TRBJ1-2
CDR3nt: TGTGCCAGCCGGCGGGGCAGGGGAGTCGACTATGGCTACACCTTC; CDR3aa: CASRRGRGVDYGYTF; d_gene: .; v_gene: TRBV27; abundance: many; j_gene: TRBJ1-2
CDR3nt: TGTGCCAGTAGTGGGGTCACGAGCGGTAATTCACCCCTCCACTTT; CDR3aa: CASSGVTSGNSPLHF; d_gene: .; v_gene: TRBV19; abundance: .; j_gene: TRBJ1-6
CDR3nt: TGTGCCAGCAGCACCGGTTGGCCCCGGGCAGGGGAGGCTCACGAGCAGTACTTC; CDR3aa: CASSTGWPRAGEAHEQYF; d_gene: .; v_gene: TRBV13; abundance: many; j_gene: TRBJ2-7
CDR3nt: TGTGCCAGCACTGTCTTTCTTATTGCAACCTACGAGCAGTACTTC; CDR3aa: CASTVFLIATYEQYF; d_gene: .; v_gene: TRBV6-2/TRBV6-3; abundance: few; j_gene: TRBJ2-7
CDR3nt: TGTGCCAGCAGCAGGGGGCTCCAAAACACTGAAGCTTTCTTT; CDR3aa: CASSRGLQNTEAFF; d_gene: TRBD1; v_gene: TRBV5-6; abundance: many; j_gene: TRBJ1-1
CDR3nt: TGTGCCAGCAGCCCCAGGGCAGAAGCTTTCTTT; CDR3aa: CASSPRAEAFF; d_gene: .; v_gene: TRBV6-1; abundance: .; j_gene: TRBJ1-1
CDR3nt: TGTGCCAGCAGTCGGGCCGGGACAGGGGGACTAAATGAGCAGTTCTTC; CDR3aa: CASSRAGTGGLNEQFF; d_gene: TRBD1; v_gene: TRBV27; abundance: few; j_gene: TRBJ2-1
CDR3nt: TGTGCCAGCAGTTACCAGGACAGGGGCGTTAGCTACACCTTC; CDR3aa: CASSYQDRGVSYTF; d_gene: TRBD1; v_gene: TRBV6-5; abundance: .; j_gene: TRBJ1-2
CDR3nt: TGTGCCAGCTTAGACCAGGGCACGAACACTGAAGCTTTCTTT; CDR3aa: CASLDQGTNTEAFF; d_gene: .; v_gene: TRBV18; abundance: many; j_gene: TRBJ1-1
CDR3nt: TGTGCCAGCAGCCATGCTCCCTTGGCGGGGCGCACAGATACGCAGTATTTT; CDR3aa: CASSHAPLAGRTDTQYF; d_gene: .; v_gene: TRBV3-1; abundance: many; j_gene: TRBJ2-3
CDR3nt: TGCGCCAGCAGCCCCGAAGGGGGGGCAGGCACTGAAGCTTTCTTT; CDR3aa: CASSPEGGAGTEAFF; d_gene: .; v_gene: TRBV5-1; abundance: many; j_gene: TRBJ1-1
CDR3nt: TGTGCCAGCAGTTTGGTGGCTGAAGCTTTCTTT; CDR3aa: CASSLVAEAFF; d_gene: .; v_gene: TRBV12-3/TRBV12-4; abundance: many; j_gene: TRBJ1-1
CDR3nt: TGCGCCAGCAGCTCCTTCACAGGGGGGAACACTGAAGCTTTCTTT; CDR3aa: CASSSFTGGNTEAFF; d_gene: TRBD1; v_gene: TRBV5-1; abundance: .; j_gene: TRBJ1-1
CDR3nt: TGTGCCAGCAGCCTCTGGGTGAGGGACTCGATCGGATACGAGCAGTACTTC; CDR3aa: CASSLWVRDSIGYEQYF; d_gene: .; v_gene: TRBV13; abundance: many; j_gene: TRBJ2-7